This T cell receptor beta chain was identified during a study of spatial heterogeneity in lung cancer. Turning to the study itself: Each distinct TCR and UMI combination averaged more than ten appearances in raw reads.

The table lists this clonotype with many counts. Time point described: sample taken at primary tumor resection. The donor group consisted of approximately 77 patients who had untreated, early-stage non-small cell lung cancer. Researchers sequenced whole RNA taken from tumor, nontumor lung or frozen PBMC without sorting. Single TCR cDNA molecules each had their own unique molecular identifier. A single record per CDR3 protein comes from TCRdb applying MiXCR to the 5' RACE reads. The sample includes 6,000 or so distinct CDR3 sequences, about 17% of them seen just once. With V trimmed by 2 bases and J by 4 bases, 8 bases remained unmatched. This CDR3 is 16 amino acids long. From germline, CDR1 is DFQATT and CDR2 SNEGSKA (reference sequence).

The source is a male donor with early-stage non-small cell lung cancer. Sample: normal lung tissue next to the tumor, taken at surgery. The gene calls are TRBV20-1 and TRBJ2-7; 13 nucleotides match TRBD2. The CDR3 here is CSARPTSGRARYEQYF. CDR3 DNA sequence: TGCAGTGCTAGACCCACTAGCGGGAGGGCCAGGTACGAGCAGTACTTC.